This T cell receptor (beta chain) is from a study of CD8 T cells in ankylosing spondylitis. Overall study findings and caveats: Disease-linked clones had a CD8+ phenotype and relatively low frequency in peripheral blood. A TCR beta motif made of fewer than ten highly homologous variants seemed typical of ankylosing spondylitis blood.

A single record per CDR3 protein comes from TCRdb applying MiXCR to the 5' RACE reads. This table has around 440,000 distinct CDR3 sequences, 15% to 20% appearing once. This clonotype was detected a few times. Its antigen is not known. Trimming removed 2 bases from V and 8 bases from J; junction bases left unmatched: 18. Germline V gene sequence: CDR1 LGHNA, CDR2 YNFKEQ. CDR3 size: 19 residues. V gene TRBV4-2 combines with J gene TRBJ1-2; TRBD1 matches at 12 bases. The TCR comes from a male donor with ankylosing spondylitis. Sequencing input: blood, either unsorted or a sorted T cell fraction (not recorded which). The CDR3 coding sequence is TGTGCCAGCAGCCAACCCGAAAAGGCTTCCGGGACAGGGGGCCGAGGCTACACCTTC. Amino acid sequence: CASSQPEKASGTGGRGYTF.